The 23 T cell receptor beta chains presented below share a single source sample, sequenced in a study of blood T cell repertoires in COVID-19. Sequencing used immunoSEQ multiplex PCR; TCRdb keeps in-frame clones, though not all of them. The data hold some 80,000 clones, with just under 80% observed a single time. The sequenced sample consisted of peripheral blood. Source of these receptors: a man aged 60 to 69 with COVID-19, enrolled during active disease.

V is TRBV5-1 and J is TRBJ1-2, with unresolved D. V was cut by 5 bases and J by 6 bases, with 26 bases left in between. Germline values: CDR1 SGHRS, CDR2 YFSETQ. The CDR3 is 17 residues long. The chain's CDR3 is CASRLNPTPPHGHGYTF. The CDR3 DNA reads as TGCGCCAGCAGATTGAACCCGACACCACCACACGGTCATGGCTACACCTTC.

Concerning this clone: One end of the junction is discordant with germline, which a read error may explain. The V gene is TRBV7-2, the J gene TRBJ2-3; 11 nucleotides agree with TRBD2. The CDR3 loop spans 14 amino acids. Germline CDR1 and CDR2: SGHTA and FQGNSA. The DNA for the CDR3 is TGTGCCAGCAGCATAGCGGGAGGGACAGATACGCAGTATTTT. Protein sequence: CASSIAGGTDTQYF.

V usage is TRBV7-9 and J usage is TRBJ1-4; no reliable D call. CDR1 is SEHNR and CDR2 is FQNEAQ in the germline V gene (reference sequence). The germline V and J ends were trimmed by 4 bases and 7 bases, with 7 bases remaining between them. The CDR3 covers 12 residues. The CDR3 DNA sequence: TGTGCCAGCAGCTGGCGGGGTGAAAAACTGTTTTTT. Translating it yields CASSWRGEKLFF.

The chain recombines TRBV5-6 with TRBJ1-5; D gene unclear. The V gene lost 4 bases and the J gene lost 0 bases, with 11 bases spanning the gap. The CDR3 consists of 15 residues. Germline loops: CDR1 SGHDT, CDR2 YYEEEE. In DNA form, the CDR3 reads TGTGCCAGCAGCACGTACAGAGATAGCAATCAGCCCCAGCATTTT. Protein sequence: CASSTYRDSNQPQHF.

The DNA for the CDR3 is TGTGCCAGCAGTAATAGCGGGGGGCCCTTCAATGAGCAGTTCTTC. It translates to CASSNSGGPFNEQFF. The chain has TRBV6-5 and TRBJ2-1, with 10 bases fitting TRBD2. V was pared by 5 bases and J by 6 bases, with 7 bases of the junction left unmatched. The CDR3 consists of 15 residues. Germline V lookup: CDR1 MNHEY, CDR2 SVGAGI.

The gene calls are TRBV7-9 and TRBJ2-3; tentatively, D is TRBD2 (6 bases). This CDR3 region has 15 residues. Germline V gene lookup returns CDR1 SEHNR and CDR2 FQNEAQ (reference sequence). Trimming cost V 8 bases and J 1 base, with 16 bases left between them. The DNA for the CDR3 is TGTGCCAGCGGGAACCGGCGGGGCGGCACAGATACGCAGTATTTT. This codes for CASGNRRGGTDTQYF. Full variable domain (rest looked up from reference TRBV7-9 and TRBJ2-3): DTGVSQNPRHKITKRGQNVTFRCDPISEHNRLYWYRQTLGQGPEFLTYFQNEAQLEKSRLLSDRFSAERPKGSFSTLEIQRTEQGDSAMYLCASGNRRGGTDTQYFGPGTRLTVL.

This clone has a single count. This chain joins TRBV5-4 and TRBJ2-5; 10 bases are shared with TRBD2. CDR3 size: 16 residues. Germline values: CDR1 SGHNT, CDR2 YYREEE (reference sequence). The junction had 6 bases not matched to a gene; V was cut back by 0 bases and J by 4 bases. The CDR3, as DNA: TGTGCCAGCAGCTTGGCGGGACTAGCGAATAGAGAGACCCAGTACTTC. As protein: CASSLAGLANRETQYF.

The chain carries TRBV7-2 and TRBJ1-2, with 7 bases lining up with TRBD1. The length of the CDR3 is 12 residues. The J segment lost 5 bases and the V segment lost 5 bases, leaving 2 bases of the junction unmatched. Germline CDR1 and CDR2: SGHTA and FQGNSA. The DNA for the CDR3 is TGTGCCAGCAGCCGGGACAGATATGGCTACACCTTC. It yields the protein CASSRDRYGYTF.

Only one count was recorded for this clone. This CDR3 reads CASSLGDREGTEAFF. In DNA, the CDR3 is TGCGCCAGCAGCTTGGGGGACAGGGAGGGAACTGAAGCTTTCTTT. V is TRBV5-1 and J is TRBJ1-1; TRBD1 aligns across 9 bases. Germline values: CDR1 SGHRS, CDR2 YFSETQ. The CDR3 contains 15 residues. Trimming cost V 0 bases and J 5 bases; bases outside gene matches: 5.

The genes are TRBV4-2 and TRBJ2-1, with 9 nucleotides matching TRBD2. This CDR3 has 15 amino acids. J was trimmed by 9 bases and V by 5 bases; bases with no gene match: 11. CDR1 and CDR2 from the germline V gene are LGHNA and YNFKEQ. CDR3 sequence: CASSGGGTSSREQFF. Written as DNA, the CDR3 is TGTGCCAGCAGCGGTGGGGGGACTAGCTCGCGTGAGCAGTTCTTC.

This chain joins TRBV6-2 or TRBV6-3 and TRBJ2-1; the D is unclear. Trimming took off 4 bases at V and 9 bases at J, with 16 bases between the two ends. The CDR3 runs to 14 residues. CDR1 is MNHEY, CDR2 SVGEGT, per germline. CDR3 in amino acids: CASSSSAKPGEQFF. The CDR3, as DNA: TGTGCCAGCAGTTCGTCGGCAAAGCCGGGTGAGCAGTTCTTC.

CDR3 region: CASRGQITGELFF. The CDR3 DNA is TGTGCCAGTAGGGGACAGATCACCGGGGAGCTGTTTTTT. The V gene is TRBV19, the J gene TRBJ2-2; 7 bases agree with TRBD1. CDR3 length equals 13 residues. V shed 6 bases, J shed 4 bases, and the junction held 2 bases outside the gene matches. Germline loops: CDR1 LNHDA, CDR2 SQIVND (reference sequence).

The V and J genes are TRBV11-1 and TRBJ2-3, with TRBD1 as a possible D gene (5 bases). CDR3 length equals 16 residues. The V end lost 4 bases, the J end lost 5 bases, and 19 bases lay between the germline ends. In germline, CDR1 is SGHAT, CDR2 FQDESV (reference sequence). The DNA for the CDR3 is TGTGCCAGCAGCTACTGGACGGTTAGGGGTGAAGATACGCAGTATTTT. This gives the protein CASSYWTVRGEDTQYF. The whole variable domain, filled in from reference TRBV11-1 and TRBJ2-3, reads EAEVAQSPRYKITEKSQAVAFWCDPISGHATLYWYRQILGQGPELLVQFQDESVVDDSQLPKDRFSAERLKGVDSTLKIQPAELGDSAMYLCASSYWTVRGEDTQYFGPGTRLTVL.

DNA of the CDR3: TGTGCCAGCAGCTTAGCCCCCTCGAGCTCCTATAATTCACCCCTCCACTTT. Encoded protein: CASSLAPSSSYNSPLHF. V usage is TRBV11-2 and J usage is TRBJ1-6; no clear D. The V end lost 1 base, the J end lost 0 bases, and 10 bases lay between the germline ends. The germline V gene encodes CDR1 SGHAT and CDR2 FQNNGV. This CDR3 has 17 residues.

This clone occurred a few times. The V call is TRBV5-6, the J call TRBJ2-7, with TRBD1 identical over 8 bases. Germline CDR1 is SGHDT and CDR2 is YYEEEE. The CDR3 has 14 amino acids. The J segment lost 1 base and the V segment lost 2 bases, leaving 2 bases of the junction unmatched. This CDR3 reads CASSFGQGSYEQYF. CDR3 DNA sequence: TGTGCCAGCAGCTTTGGACAGGGATCCTACGAGCAGTACTTC.

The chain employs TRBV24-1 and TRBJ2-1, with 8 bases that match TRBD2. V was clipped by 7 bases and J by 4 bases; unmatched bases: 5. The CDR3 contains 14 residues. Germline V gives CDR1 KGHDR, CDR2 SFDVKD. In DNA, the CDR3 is TGTGCCACCAGCCCTAGCGGGCTATACAATGAGCAGTTCTTC. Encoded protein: CATSPSGLYNEQFF.

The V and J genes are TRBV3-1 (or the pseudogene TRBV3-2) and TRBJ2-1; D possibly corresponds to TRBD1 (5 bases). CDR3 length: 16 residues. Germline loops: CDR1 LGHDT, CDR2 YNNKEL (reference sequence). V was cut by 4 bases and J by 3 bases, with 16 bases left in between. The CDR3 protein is CASSLDSGADYNEQFF. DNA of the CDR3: TGTGCCAGCAGCCTAGACAGTGGAGCCGACTACAATGAGCAGTTCTTC.

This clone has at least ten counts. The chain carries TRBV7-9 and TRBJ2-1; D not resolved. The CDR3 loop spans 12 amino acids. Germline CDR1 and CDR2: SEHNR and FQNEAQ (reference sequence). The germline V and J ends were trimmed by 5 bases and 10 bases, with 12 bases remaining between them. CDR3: CASSPTPGEQFF. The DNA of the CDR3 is TGTGCCAGCAGCCCTACACCCGGGGAGCAGTTCTTC.

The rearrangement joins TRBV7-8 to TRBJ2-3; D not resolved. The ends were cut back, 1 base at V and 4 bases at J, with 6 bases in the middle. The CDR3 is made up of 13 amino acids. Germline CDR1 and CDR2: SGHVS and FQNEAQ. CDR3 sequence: CASSLDHPDTQYF. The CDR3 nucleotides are TGTGCCAGCAGCTTAGATCATCCAGATACGCAGTATTTT. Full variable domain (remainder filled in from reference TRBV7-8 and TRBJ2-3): GAGVSQSPRYKVAKRGQDVALRCDPISGHVSLFWYQQALGQGPEFLTYFQNEAQLDKSGLPSDRFFAERPEGSVSTLKIQRTQQEDSAVYLCASSLDHPDTQYFGPGTRLTVL.

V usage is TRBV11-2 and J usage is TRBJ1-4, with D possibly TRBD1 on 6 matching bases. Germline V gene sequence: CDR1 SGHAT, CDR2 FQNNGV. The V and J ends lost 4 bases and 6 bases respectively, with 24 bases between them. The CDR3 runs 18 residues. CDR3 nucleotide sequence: TGTGCCAGCAGCTCGGGCAGGGGCGATTCTTTGTGGGATGAAAAACTGTTTTTT. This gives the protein CASSSGRGDSLWDEKLFF.

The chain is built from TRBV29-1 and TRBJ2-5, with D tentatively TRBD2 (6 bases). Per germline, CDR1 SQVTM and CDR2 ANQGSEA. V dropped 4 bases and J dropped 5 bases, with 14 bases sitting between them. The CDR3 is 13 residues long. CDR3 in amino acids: CSVARVREETQYF. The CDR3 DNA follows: TGCAGCGTTGCGAGGGTCCGGGAGGAGACCCAGTACTTC.

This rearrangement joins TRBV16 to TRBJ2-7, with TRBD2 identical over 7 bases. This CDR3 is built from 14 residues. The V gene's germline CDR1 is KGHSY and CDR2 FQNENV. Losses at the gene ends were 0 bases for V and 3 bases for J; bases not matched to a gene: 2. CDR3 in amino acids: CASSQSASGYEQYF. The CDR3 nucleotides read TGTGCCAGCAGCCAATCGGCTAGCGGCTACGAGCAGTACTTC.

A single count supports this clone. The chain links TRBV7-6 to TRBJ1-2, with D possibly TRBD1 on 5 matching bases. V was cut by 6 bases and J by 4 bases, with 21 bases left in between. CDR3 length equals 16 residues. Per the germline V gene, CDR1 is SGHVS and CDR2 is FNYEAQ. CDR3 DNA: TGTGCCAGCAGTCCTAGTAGCGGGTCAGGGCCCTATGGCTACACCTTC. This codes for CASSPSSGSGPYGYTF.